These 10 T cell receptor beta chains came from one sample sequenced in a study of regulatory T cells in long-lasting Graves disease. Time point of the sample: persistent/refractory GD, antithyroid drugs over 5 years with positive TRAb. RNA isolated from PBMCs was used to make the TCR library. Arm-PCR of CDR3 regions with iRepertoire HTBI primers generated TCR beta libraries. TCRdb analysed the multiplex PCR reads with MiXCR anew, one entry per CDR3 protein. The table records 400,000 to 500,000 distinct CDR3 sequences, around a fifth of them present only once. The material was peripheral blood mononuclear cells (PBMCs), obtained when the disease was refractory, from a patient treated with antithyroid drugs. The source is a female donor with Graves disease.

There are many counts of this clonotype. The DNA of the CDR3 is TGTGCCAGCAGTGGATACCGGGACAGGCAAGAGACCCAGTACTTC. Its translation is CASSGYRDRQETQYF. The chain couples TRBV6-4 to TRBJ2-5; 8 bases agree with TRBD1. The V gene end was trimmed by 4 bases and the J gene end by 2 bases; junction bases not matched to a gene: 6. CDR3 length: 15 residues. The germline gives CDR1 MRHNA, CDR2 SNTAGT.

This clonotype appeared many times. The rearrangement links TRBV7-8 to TRBJ1-2; D remains unclear. From germline, CDR1 is SGHVS and CDR2 FQNEAQ. The V gene lost 0 bases and the J gene lost 3 bases, with 14 bases spanning the gap. The CDR3 consists of 16 residues. CDR3 DNA sequence: TGTGCCAGCAGCTTAGCGGGCAGACCGGGGTACTATGGCTACACCTTC. Its translation is CASSLAGRPGYYGYTF.

This clonotype was recorded at least ten times. The rearrangement joins TRBV28 to TRBJ2-5; 8 bases align to TRBD1. Germline trimming cut 3 bases from V and 5 bases from J; bases unmatched to any gene: 11. This CDR3 region has 16 residues. Germline V gives CDR1 MDHEN, CDR2 SYDVKM. CDR3 sequence reads: CASSFPHGTGLETQYF. DNA for the CDR3: TGTGCCAGCAGTTTTCCCCACGGGACAGGTCTGGAGACCCAGTACTTC. Combining the CDR3 with reference TRBV28 and TRBJ2-5 gives the whole variable domain DVKVTQSSRYLVKRTGEKVFLECVQDMDHENMFWYRQDPGLGLRLIYFSYDVKMKEKGDIPEGYSVSREKKERFSLILESASTNQTSMYLCASSFPHGTGLETQYFGPGTRLLVL.

The sample holds a few counts of this clonotype. This chain joins TRBV5-5 and TRBJ2-7; D not certain. Between the trimmed V and J ends, which lost 0 bases and 3 bases, there was a span of 10 bases. This CDR3 contains 14 residues. Germline CDR1 reads SGHKS; CDR2 reads YYEKEE (reference sequence). CDR3 in amino acids: CASSLAGPLYEQYF. CDR3 coding DNA: TGTGCCAGCAGCTTGGCAGGCCCCCTCTACGAGCAGTACTTC.

This sequence joins TRBV4-1 and TRBJ1-2, with D uncertain. Germline CDR1 is MGHRA and CDR2 is YSYEKL. The length of the CDR3 is 15 residues. V was cut by 0 bases and J by 4 bases, with 12 bases left in between. CDR3 in amino acids: CASSQDRPDTYGYTF. The CDR3, as DNA: TGCGCCAGCAGCCAAGATAGGCCAGACACCTATGGCTACACCTTC.

This clonotype was seen many times. The J gene is TRBJ1-2, the V gene TRBV6-1; D perhaps matches TRBD1 (5 bases). CDR1 is MNHNS, CDR2 SASEGT, per germline. With 7 bases removed from V and 4 bases from J, the gap between germline ends came to 16 bases. This CDR3 comprises 14 residues. The CDR3 DNA reads as TGTGCCAGCACGCCTCGCCGGACAAGCTATGGCTACACCTTC. This translates into CASTPRRTSYGYTF.

The chain combines TRBV12-3 or TRBV12-4 with TRBJ2-5; 8 nucleotides match TRBD2. The ends lost 4 bases at V and 7 bases at J; junction bases unmatched: 11. The CDR3 is made up of 15 amino acids. The CDR3 here is CASSYKREPTGTQYF. CDR3 DNA sequence: TGTGCCAGCAGTTACAAGCGGGAGCCCACGGGGACCCAGTACTTC.

This chain links TRBV6-2 or TRBV6-3 with TRBJ2-7, with TRBD1 identical over 10 bases. The CDR3 spans 17 residues. J gave up 12 bases and V 5 bases, and 22 bases lay outside the gene matches. Germline V gene data show CDR1 as MNHEY and CDR2 as SVGEGT. CDR3 loop: CASSRHQSGTGAPRVYF. As DNA, the CDR3 is TGTGCCAGCAGTCGACACCAATCCGGGACAGGGGCGCCCCGTGTGTACTTC.

The CDR3 nucleotides are TGTGCCAGCAGCCCACAGTCGTCCGTGCCGTATGGCTACACCTTC. The encoded protein is CASSPQSSVPYGYTF. The chain joins TRBV6-2 or TRBV6-3 to TRBJ1-2; D is unresolved. Germline V gives CDR1 MNHEY, CDR2 SVGEGT. Trimming stripped 6 bases from V and 5 bases from J, with 19 bases between. This CDR3 spans 15 amino acids.

This clonotype has a single count. With a much larger clone just one base away, this may be a read error. The V gene is TRBV12-3 or TRBV12-4, the J gene TRBJ2-1, with 10 nucleotides matching TRBD1. The J call may be faulty, since TRBJ2-5 better matches the DNA end. The CDR3 is made up of 15 amino acids. Here the CDR3 DNA reads TGTGCCAGCAGTTTACGGACAGGGGGAGGAGGGACCCAGTACTTC. The encoded protein is CASSLRTGGGGTQYF.